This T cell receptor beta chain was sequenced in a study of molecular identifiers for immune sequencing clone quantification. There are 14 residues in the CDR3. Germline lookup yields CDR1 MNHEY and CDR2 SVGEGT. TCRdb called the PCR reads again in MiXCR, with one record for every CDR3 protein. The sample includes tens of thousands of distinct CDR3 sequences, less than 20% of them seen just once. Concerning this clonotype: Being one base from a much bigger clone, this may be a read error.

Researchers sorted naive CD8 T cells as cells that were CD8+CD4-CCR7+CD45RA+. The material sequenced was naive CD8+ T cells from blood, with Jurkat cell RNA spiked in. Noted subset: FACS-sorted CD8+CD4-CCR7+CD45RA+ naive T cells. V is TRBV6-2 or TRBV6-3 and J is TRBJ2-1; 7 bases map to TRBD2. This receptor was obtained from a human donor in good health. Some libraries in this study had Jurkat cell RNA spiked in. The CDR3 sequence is CAGSLLAEYNEQFF. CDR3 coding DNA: TGTGCCGGCAGTTTGCTAGCGGAGTACAATGAGCAGTTCTTC.